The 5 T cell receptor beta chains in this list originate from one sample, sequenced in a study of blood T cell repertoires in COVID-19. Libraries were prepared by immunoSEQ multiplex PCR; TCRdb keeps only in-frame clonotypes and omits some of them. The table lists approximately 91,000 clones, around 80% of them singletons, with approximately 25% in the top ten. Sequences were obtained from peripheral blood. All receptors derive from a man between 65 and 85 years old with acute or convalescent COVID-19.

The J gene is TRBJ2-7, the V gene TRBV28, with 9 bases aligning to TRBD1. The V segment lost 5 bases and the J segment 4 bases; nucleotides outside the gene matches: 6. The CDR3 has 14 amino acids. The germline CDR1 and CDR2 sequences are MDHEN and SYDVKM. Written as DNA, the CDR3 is TGTGCCAGCAGTACCCGGACAGGGGTGTACGAGCAGTACTTC. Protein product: CASSTRTGVYEQYF.

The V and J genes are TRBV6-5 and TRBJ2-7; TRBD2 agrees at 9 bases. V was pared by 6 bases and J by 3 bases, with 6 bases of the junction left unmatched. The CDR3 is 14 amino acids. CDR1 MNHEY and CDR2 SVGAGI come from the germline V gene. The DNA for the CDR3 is TGTGCCAGCAGCCAAGGACTAGCGTTCTACGAGCAGTACTTC. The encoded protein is CASSQGLAFYEQYF.

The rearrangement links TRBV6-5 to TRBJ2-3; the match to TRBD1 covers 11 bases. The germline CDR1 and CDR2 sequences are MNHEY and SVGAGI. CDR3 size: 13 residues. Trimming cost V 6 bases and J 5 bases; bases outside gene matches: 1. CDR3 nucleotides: TGTGCCAGCAGGGGGACAGGGGGAGATACGCAGTATTTT. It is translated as CASRGTGGDTQYF.

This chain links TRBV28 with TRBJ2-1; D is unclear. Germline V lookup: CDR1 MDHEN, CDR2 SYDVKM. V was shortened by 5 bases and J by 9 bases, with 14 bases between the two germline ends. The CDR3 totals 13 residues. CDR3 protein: CASSPSIRVEQFF. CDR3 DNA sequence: TGTGCCAGCAGTCCCAGCATTCGGGTTGAGCAGTTCTTC.

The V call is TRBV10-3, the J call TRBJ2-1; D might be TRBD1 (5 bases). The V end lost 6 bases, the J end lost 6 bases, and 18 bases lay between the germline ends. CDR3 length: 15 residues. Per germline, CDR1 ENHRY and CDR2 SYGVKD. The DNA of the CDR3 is TGTGCCATCAGAGCTTTTCCCAGGGATCTCAATGAGCAGTTCTTC. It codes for CAIRAFPRDLNEQFF.